This is a list of T cell receptor beta chains from one sample in a study of cytomegalovirus exposure and HLA in healthy donors. Produced via immunoSEQ multiplex PCR; TCRdb's table is partial and in-frame only. The sample holds tens of thousands of clones, 85% to 95% seen once. Material for sequencing was PBMCs. These receptors were obtained from a man aged 18 to 29 in good health and CMV-seronegative. Both conserved end residues are part of each CDR3. The order of the fields is V gene, J gene, D gene, clone size, CDR3 protein, CDR3 DNA. The D gene is left open where the match is weak. Clone size is not always given. Where it is, it says once, few, many or a class for expanded clones.

v_call: TRBV19
j_call: TRBJ1-5
d_call: .
clone_size: .
cdr3_aa: CASSIEGRVKHQPQHF
cdr3_nt: TGTGCCAGTAGTATAGAAGGCAGGGTAAAGCATCAGCCCCAGCATTTT

v_call: TRBV7-8
j_call: TRBJ2-7
d_call: TRBD2
clone_size: .
cdr3_aa: CASSFSSSGRAYEQYF
cdr3_nt: TGTGCCAGCAGCTTCTCCTCTAGCGGGAGGGCCTACGAGCAGTACTTC

v_call: TRBV29-1
j_call: TRBJ1-2
d_call: TRBD1
clone_size: .
cdr3_aa: CSAGTVYGYTF
cdr3_nt: TGCAGCGCTGGGACAGTCTATGGCTACACCTTC

v_call: TRBV7-3
j_call: TRBJ1-1
d_call: .
clone_size: .
cdr3_aa: CASSAGVRTEAFF
cdr3_nt: TGTGCCAGCAGCGCAGGGGTTCGCACTGAAGCTTTCTTT

v_call: TRBV5-1
j_call: TRBJ1-2
d_call: .
clone_size: once
cdr3_aa: CASSQLQANYGYTF
cdr3_nt: TGCGCCAGCAGCCAACTACAGGCTAACTATGGCTACACCTTC

v_call: TRBV30
j_call: TRBJ1-2
d_call: .
clone_size: .
cdr3_aa: CAWSVEVLVNYGYTF
cdr3_nt: TGTGCCTGGAGTGTCGAGGTTCTTGTAAACTATGGCTACACCTTC

v_call: TRBV2
j_call: TRBJ2-7
d_call: TRBD2
clone_size: .
cdr3_aa: CASSSPSGVSYEQYF
cdr3_nt: TGTGCCAGCAGCTCGCCTAGCGGGGTTTCCTACGAGCAGTACTTC

v_call: TRBV29-1
j_call: TRBJ2-7
d_call: TRBD1
clone_size: .
cdr3_aa: CSVLGQGVLNYEQYF
cdr3_nt: TGCAGCGTTCTGGGTCAGGGGGTACTCAACTACGAGCAGTACTTC

v_call: TRBV9
j_call: TRBJ2-7
d_call: TRBD1
clone_size: .
cdr3_aa: CASSGAGTAPYEQYF
cdr3_nt: TGTGCCAGCAGCGGGGCCGGGACAGCGCCCTACGAGCAGTACTTC

v_call: TRBV2
j_call: TRBJ2-7
d_call: TRBD2
clone_size: .
cdr3_aa: CASSEALRGEAYEQYF
cdr3_nt: TGTGCCAGCAGTGAAGCGCTTCGGGGGGAAGCCTACGAGCAGTACTTC

v_call: TRBV12-5
j_call: TRBJ2-7
d_call: TRBD1
clone_size: few
cdr3_aa: CASGRRDRAHEQYF
cdr3_nt: TGTGCTAGTGGACGACGGGACAGGGCCCACGAGCAGTACTTC

v_call: TRBV30
j_call: TRBJ1-5
d_call: .
clone_size: .
cdr3_aa: CAWSRDYIGQPQHF
cdr3_nt: TGTGCCTGGAGTCGGGACTACATCGGACAGCCCCAGCATTTT

v_call: TRBV27
j_call: TRBJ1-5
d_call: .
clone_size: .
cdr3_aa: CASSLKDSSNQPQHF
cdr3_nt: TGTGCCAGCAGTTTAAAGGACAGTAGCAATCAGCCCCAGCATTTT

v_call: TRBV19
j_call: TRBJ1-5
d_call: .
clone_size: .
cdr3_aa: CASRTDSTFHNQPQHF
cdr3_nt: TGTGCCAGTAGGACGGACAGTACATTCCATAATCAGCCCCAGCATTTT

v_call: TRBV6-5
j_call: TRBJ2-1
d_call: TRBD2
clone_size: .
cdr3_aa: CASRTPGGPYEQFF
cdr3_nt: TGTGCCAGCAGAACCCCGGGGGGGCCGTATGAGCAGTTCTTC

v_call: TRBV7-9
j_call: TRBJ2-3
d_call: .
clone_size: once
cdr3_aa: CASSFFAGSTDTQYF
cdr3_nt: TGTGCCAGCAGCTTCTTTGCGGGCAGCACAGATACGCAGTATTTT

v_call: TRBV7-9
j_call: TRBJ1-2
d_call: .
clone_size: .
cdr3_aa: CASSLGRDYGYTF
cdr3_nt: TGTGCCAGCAGCTTAGGCAGGGACTATGGCTACACCTTC

v_call: TRBV10-3
j_call: TRBJ2-5
d_call: .
clone_size: few
cdr3_aa: CAISRTLQETQYF
cdr3_nt: TGTGCCATCAGCCGGACTTTACAAGAGACCCAGTACTTC

v_call: TRBV5-6
j_call: TRBJ1-5
d_call: .
clone_size: .
cdr3_aa: CASSFIRSNQPQHF
cdr3_nt: TGTGCCAGCAGCTTTATCAGAAGCAATCAGCCCCAGCATTTT

v_call: TRBV2
j_call: TRBJ1-2
d_call: .
clone_size: .
cdr3_aa: CASIEENYGYTF
cdr3_nt: TGTGCCAGCATAGAGGAGAACTATGGCTACACCTTC

v_call: TRBV6-5
j_call: TRBJ1-4
d_call: TRBD1
clone_size: .
cdr3_aa: CASRRTGTGLEKLFF
cdr3_nt: TGTGCCAGCAGAAGGACCGGGACAGGGCTTGAAAAACTGTTTTTT

v_call: TRBV11-3
j_call: TRBJ2-1
d_call: .
clone_size: .
cdr3_aa: CASSSSVSEQFF
cdr3_nt: TGTGCCAGCAGCTCGAGCGTGTCTGAGCAGTTCTTC

v_call: TRBV4-1
j_call: TRBJ2-1
d_call: .
clone_size: .
cdr3_aa: CASSQGRRSSSYNEQFF
cdr3_nt: TGCGCCAGCAGCCAGGGCCGACGGTCCAGCTCCTACAATGAGCAGTTCTTC

v_call: TRBV5-1
j_call: TRBJ2-7
d_call: .
clone_size: .
cdr3_aa: CASSLRGSGEQYF
cdr3_nt: TGCGCCAGCAGCTTGCGGGGTAGTGGCGAGCAGTACTTC

v_call: TRBV19
j_call: TRBJ1-4
d_call: .
clone_size: .
cdr3_aa: CASSPRGGGIEKLFF
cdr3_nt: TGTGCCAGTAGCCCCCGGGGAGGGGGGATTGAAAAACTGTTTTTT

v_call: TRBV27
j_call: TRBJ1-2
d_call: .
clone_size: .
cdr3_aa: CASGGGWYGYTF
cdr3_nt: TGTGCCAGCGGCGGGGGCTGGTATGGCTACACCTTC

v_call: TRBV5-4
j_call: TRBJ1-1
d_call: .
clone_size: .
cdr3_aa: CASNPNQGNTEAFF
cdr3_nt: TGTGCCAGCAACCCGAATCAGGGGAACACTGAAGCTTTCTTT

v_call: TRBV7-9
j_call: TRBJ1-4
d_call: .
clone_size: .
cdr3_aa: CASSASGTPKEKLFF
cdr3_nt: TGTGCCAGCAGCGCTTCCGGGACACCCAAGGAAAAACTGTTTTTT

v_call: TRBV4-2
j_call: TRBJ1-2
d_call: TRBD1
clone_size: .
cdr3_aa: CASSPQTGVGYTF
cdr3_nt: TGTGCCAGCAGCCCTCAGACAGGGGTTGGCTACACCTTC

v_call: TRBV15
j_call: TRBJ2-3
d_call: TRBD1
clone_size: once
cdr3_aa: CATSGDRGVADTQYF
cdr3_nt: TGTGCCACCAGCGGAGACAGGGGCGTAGCAGATACGCAGTATTTT

v_call: TRBV4-2
j_call: TRBJ2-1
d_call: .
clone_size: .
cdr3_aa: CASSQERTSLNNEQFF
cdr3_nt: TGTGCCAGCAGCCAAGAAAGGACTTCCCTGAACAATGAGCAGTTCTTC

v_call: TRBV5-1
j_call: TRBJ1-2
d_call: .
clone_size: .
cdr3_aa: CASSFLGVQGSTAVTF
cdr3_nt: TGCGCCAGCAGCTTTCTTGGGGTACAGGGTTCAACGGCAGTAACCTTC

v_call: TRBV9
j_call: TRBJ2-7
d_call: .
clone_size: .
cdr3_aa: CASSRGTAYEQYF
cdr3_nt: TGTGCCAGCAGCCGCGGGACAGCCTACGAGCAGTACTTC

v_call: TRBV6-5
j_call: TRBJ2-1
d_call: TRBD1
clone_size: .
cdr3_aa: CASSYEGQGARRQFF
cdr3_nt: TGTGCCAGCAGTTATGAGGGACAGGGGGCTCGTCGGCAGTTCTTC

v_call: TRBV19
j_call: TRBJ2-7
d_call: .
clone_size: .
cdr3_aa: CASRIGAGAVYEQYF
cdr3_nt: TGTGCCAGTAGGATAGGGGCAGGGGCTGTCTACGAGCAGTACTTC

v_call: TRBV14
j_call: TRBJ2-7
d_call: TRBD1
clone_size: .
cdr3_aa: CASSQGTGYEQYF
cdr3_nt: TGTGCCAGCAGCCAAGGGACAGGCTACGAGCAGTACTTC

v_call: TRBV7-8
j_call: TRBJ2-5
d_call: TRBD1
clone_size: once
cdr3_aa: CASSPRVGQGVQETQYF
cdr3_nt: TGTGCCAGCAGCCCGAGAGTGGGACAGGGTGTACAAGAGACCCAGTACTTC

v_call: TRBV2
j_call: TRBJ2-7
d_call: TRBD1
clone_size: .
cdr3_aa: CASTMTGTYEQYF
cdr3_nt: TGTGCCAGCACCATGACAGGGACCTACGAGCAGTACTTC

v_call: TRBV6-1
j_call: TRBJ2-7
d_call: .
clone_size: few
cdr3_aa: CASSERVESVYEQYF
cdr3_nt: TGTGCCAGCAGTGAACGAGTTGAGTCGGTCTACGAGCAGTACTTC

v_call: TRBV28
j_call: TRBJ1-1
d_call: .
clone_size: .
cdr3_aa: CASSTTGNTNTEAFF
cdr3_nt: TGTGCCAGCAGTACCACAGGGAATACTAACACTGAAGCTTTCTTT

v_call: TRBV12-5
j_call: TRBJ2-2
d_call: TRBD1
clone_size: .
cdr3_aa: CASGPGQVGGGELFF
cdr3_nt: TGTGCTAGTGGCCCGGGACAGGTGGGGGGCGGGGAGCTGTTTTTT

v_call: TRBV2
j_call: TRBJ1-2
d_call: .
clone_size: .
cdr3_aa: CASSLNRDILYGYTF
cdr3_nt: TGTGCCAGCAGTTTGAACCGGGACATTTTGTATGGCTACACCTTC

v_call: TRBV5-1
j_call: TRBJ1-1
d_call: TRBD1
clone_size: .
cdr3_aa: CASSLGGTVNTEAFF
cdr3_nt: TGCGCCAGCAGCTTGGGGGGGACAGTGAACACTGAAGCTTTCTTT

v_call: TRBV7-9
j_call: TRBJ1-2
d_call: TRBD1
clone_size: .
cdr3_aa: CASSSLQGAWGYTF
cdr3_nt: TGTGCCAGCAGCTCCCTCCAGGGGGCTTGGGGCTACACCTTC

v_call: TRBV10-2
j_call: TRBJ1-1
d_call: .
clone_size: .
cdr3_aa: CASQTATAINTEAFF
cdr3_nt: TGCGCCAGCCAGACAGCGACCGCCATAAACACTGAAGCTTTCTTT

v_call: TRBV5-6
j_call: TRBJ2-1
d_call: .
clone_size: .
cdr3_aa: CASSLAAGSEQFF
cdr3_nt: TGTGCCAGCAGCTTGGCAGCGGGTAGTGAGCAGTTCTTC